One sample yielded the 11 T cell receptor beta chains listed below, sequenced in a study of blood T cells in healthy people across ages. A J-beta primer mix and a sample-barcoded 5' primer were used in a second PCR of about 7 to 12 cycles. TCRdb fed the 5' RACE reads into MiXCR, producing one record per CDR3 protein. The sample has 1.5 million to 2 million distinct CDR3 sequences; approximately 28% are singletons. The sequenced material came from blood. The receptors were gathered from a woman in her twenties or thirties in good health.

The rearrangement uses TRBV7-8 and TRBJ2-5; 10 bases map to TRBD1. This CDR3 comprises 15 residues. After removal of 5 bases from V and 5 bases from J, the junction contained 8 bases not matched to a gene. Germline lookup yields CDR1 SGHVS and CDR2 FQNEAQ. DNA of the CDR3: TGTGCCAGCAGCCACCGGGACAGGGGTTTGGAGACCCAGTACTTC. Translating it yields CASSHRDRGLETQYF.

The sample holds many counts of this clonotype. V is TRBV12-3 or TRBV12-4 and J is TRBJ1-5, with no clear D. Trimming left V 1 base short and J 6 bases short, with 4 bases between. CDR3 length: 12 amino acids. CDR3 in amino acids: CASSLGIQPQHF. CDR3 nucleotides: TGTGCCAGCAGTTTAGGGATTCAGCCCCAGCATTTT.

This clonotype was counted between two and nine times. The chain links TRBV19 to TRBJ2-1; the match to TRBD1 covers 9 bases. The V and J ends lost 9 bases and 3 bases, in that order; junction bases with no gene match: 3. This CDR3 spans 13 amino acids. Germline V gene data show CDR1 as LNHDA and CDR2 as SQIVND (reference sequence). CDR3 in DNA: TGTGCCAGCACAGGGGGCAACTACAATGAGCAGTTCTTC. Amino acid sequence: CASTGGNYNEQFF.

Only a few counts were recorded for this clonotype. The chain uses TRBV6-6 and TRBJ2-7; TRBD1 might be the D (6 bases). Germline CDR1 is MNHNY and CDR2 is SVGAGI (reference sequence). V was shortened by 2 bases and J by 1 base, with 12 bases between the two germline ends. CDR3 length: 15 residues. Written as DNA, the CDR3 is TGTGCCAGCAGTTACGGCGAGGGGACATCCTACGAGCAGTACTTC. Protein product: CASSYGEGTSYEQYF.

Comment on this clonotype: As the CDR3 is not closed by the conserved phenylalanine or tryptophan, this likely results from a read error. V gene TRBV24-1 combines with J gene TRBJ2-7, with a tentative D call TRBD2 (6 bases). V lost 7 bases and J 2 bases, leaving 17 bases between the germline ends. CDR1 is KGHDR, CDR2 SFDVKD, per germline. The CDR3 runs 15 residues. CDR3 protein: CATRTSRWKTYEQYS. DNA for the CDR3: TGTGCCACCAGAACTAGCCGGTGGAAGACCTACGAGCAGTACTCG.

This clonotype has only one observation. The V and J genes are TRBV6-1 and TRBJ2-1, with D possibly being TRBD1 or TRBD2 (5 bases each). Near its end, the DNA agrees better with TRBJ2-7, so the J call may be wrong. Per the germline V gene, CDR1 is MNHNS and CDR2 is SASEGT. There are 13 residues in the CDR3. The CDR3 region is CASNRDGRYEQYF. The CDR3 nucleotides read TGTGCCAGCAACCGGGACGGGCGTTACGAGCAGTACTTC.

This clonotype was counted once. At one end the junction does not follow the germline gene, possibly because of a read error. The chain combines TRBV7-2 with TRBJ2-1; D might be TRBD1 (5 bases). Germline V gene data show CDR1 as SGHTA and CDR2 as FQGNSA. This CDR3 spans 14 amino acids. The CDR3, as DNA: TGTGCCAGCAGCTTAGGGCCAGGGCAGGATGAGCAGTTTTTC. Translation: CASSLGPGQDEQFF.

With respect to this clonotype: This likely comes from a read error, as the CDR3 has no conserved phenylalanine or tryptophan at its end. The V call is TRBV18, the J call TRBJ2-5; D remains unclear. The closer fit of TRBJ2-7 to the DNA end suggests the J call may be wrong. The CDR3 has 13 residues. Germline-derived CDR1 and CDR2 are KGHSH and LQKENI. This CDR3 is CASSPPVVYEQYL. CDR3 DNA sequence: TGTGCCAGCTCACCTCCGGTTGTGTACGAGCAGTACTTG.

The chain recombines TRBV27 with TRBJ2-1; D is uncertain. The CDR3 is made up of 13 amino acids. Germline CDR1 and CDR2: MNHEY and SMNVEV (reference sequence). Trimming shortened V by 3 bases and J by 9 bases, and 12 bases separated the two germline ends. CDR3 residues: CASSFGVATEQFF. As DNA, the CDR3 is TGTGCCAGCAGTTTCGGTGTAGCTACTGAGCAGTTCTTC.

This chain links TRBV9 with TRBJ1-2; D uncertain. The CDR3 is 12 amino acids. Trimming took off 7 bases at V and 8 bases at J, with 15 bases between the two ends. Germline loops: CDR1 SGDLS, CDR2 YYNGEE. The CDR3 DNA follows: TGTGCCAGCCGAGACCCGACGGAAGGCTACACCTTC. It specifies CASRDPTEGYTF.

This clonotype was counted at least ten times. This chain joins TRBV20-1 and TRBJ2-7; 8 bases align to TRBD2. Trimming at V came to 4 bases and at J to 2 bases, leaving 19 bases not matched to a gene. The CDR3 contains 18 residues. From germline, CDR1 is DFQATT and CDR2 SNEGSKA (reference sequence). The CDR3, as DNA: TGCAGTGCTACGCCCCCCAGCGGGAGTAACGGGAATCCCTACGAGCAGTACTTC. Translating gives CSATPPSGSNGNPYEQYF.